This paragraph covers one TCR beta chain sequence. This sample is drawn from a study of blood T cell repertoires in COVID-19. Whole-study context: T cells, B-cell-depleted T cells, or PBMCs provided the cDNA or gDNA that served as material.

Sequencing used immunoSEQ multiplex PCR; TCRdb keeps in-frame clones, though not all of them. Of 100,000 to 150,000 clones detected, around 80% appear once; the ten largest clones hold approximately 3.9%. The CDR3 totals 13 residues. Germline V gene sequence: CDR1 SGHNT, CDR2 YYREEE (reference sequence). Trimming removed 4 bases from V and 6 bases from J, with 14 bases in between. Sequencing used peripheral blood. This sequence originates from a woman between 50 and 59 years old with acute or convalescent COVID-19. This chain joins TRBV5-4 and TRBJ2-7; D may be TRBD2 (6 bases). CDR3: CASSGRPQGEQYF. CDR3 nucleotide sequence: TGTGCCAGCAGCGGGAGGCCCCAGGGCGAGCAGTACTTC.